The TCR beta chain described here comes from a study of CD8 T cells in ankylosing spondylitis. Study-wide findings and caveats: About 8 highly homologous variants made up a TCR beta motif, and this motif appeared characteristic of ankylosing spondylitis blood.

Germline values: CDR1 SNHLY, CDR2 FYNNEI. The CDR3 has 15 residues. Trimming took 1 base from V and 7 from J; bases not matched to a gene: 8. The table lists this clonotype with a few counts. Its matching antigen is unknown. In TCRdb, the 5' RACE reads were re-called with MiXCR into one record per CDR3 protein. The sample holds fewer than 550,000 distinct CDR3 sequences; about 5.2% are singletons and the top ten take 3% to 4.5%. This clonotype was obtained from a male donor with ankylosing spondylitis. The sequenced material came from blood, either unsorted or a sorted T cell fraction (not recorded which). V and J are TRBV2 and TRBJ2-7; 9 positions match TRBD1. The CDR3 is CASSEVPGTGYEQYF. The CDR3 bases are TGTGCCAGCAGTGAAGTACCCGGGACAGGGTATGAGCAGTACTTC.